This T cell receptor beta chain originates from a study of T cell responses to AZD1222 COVID-19 vaccine. Whole-study findings and limits: Receipt of two AZD1222 doses was followed by a rise in Spike-specific TCR breadth and depth. Spike as a whole was targeted by vaccine-associated CD4 TCRs, dominant at 160-218 and 743-854. At baseline, just 6 or 7 AZD1222 recipients tested seropositive.

About this clone: Its antigen is unidentified.

Profiled with immunoSEQ multiplex PCR; TCRdb holds only in-frame clones, not every one. The repertoire holds some 120,000 clones, with 85% to 95% as singletons. V was shortened by 7 bases and J by 0 bases, with 12 bases between the two germline ends. Germline V gene data show CDR1 as LNHDA and CDR2 as SQIVND (reference sequence). The CDR3 sequence is 14 residues long. The chain links TRBV19 to TRBJ1-1; the D gene is possibly TRBD1 (5 bases). Sample: peripheral blood, taken 28 days after the second AZD1222 dose. This TCR was recovered from an adult who received the AZD1222 COVID-19 vaccine. Here the CDR3 reads CASKGVIMNTEAFF. In DNA form, the CDR3 reads TGTGCCAGTAAAGGGGTGATCATGAACACTGAAGCTTTCTTT.